These 7 T cell receptor beta chains were all obtained from the same sample, sequenced in a study of resident and recirculating memory T cells in vitiligo. Data came from immunoSEQ multiplex PCR; TCRdb stores just in-frame clones and leaves some out. This table has around 70,000 clones, 80% to 95% appearing once. Sequencing used blood. Receptors were obtained from a male donor with vitiligo.

The V and J genes are TRBV5-1 and TRBJ2-5; the match to TRBD2 covers 13 bases. The CDR3 runs 17 residues. With V trimmed by 3 bases and J by 4 bases, 9 bases remained unmatched. The germline CDR1 and CDR2 sequences are SGHRS and YFSETQ. CDR3 nucleotide sequence: TGCGCCAGCAGCTGGACTAGCGGGGGCCTTAGGGGAGAGACCCAGTACTTC. This gives the protein CASSWTSGGLRGETQYF.

V and J are TRBV7-8 and TRBJ1-1; TRBD1 aligns across 7 bases. Germline V gives CDR1 SGHVS, CDR2 FQNEAQ. This CDR3 spans 14 amino acids. The ends lost 3 bases at V and 7 bases at J; junction bases unmatched: 8. The CDR3 reads CASSFGTDSFEAFF. CDR3 coding DNA: TGTGCCAGCAGCTTTGGGACAGACTCATTTGAAGCTTTCTTT. The full variable domain, its missing parts supplied by reference TRBV7-8 and TRBJ1-1, is GAGVSQSPRYKVAKRGQDVALRCDPISGHVSLFWYQQALGQGPEFLTYFQNEAQLDKSGLPSDRFFAERPEGSVSTLKIQRTQQEDSAVYLCASSFGTDSFEAFFGQGTRLTVV.

The chain combines TRBV10-3 with TRBJ1-5; 7 bases map to TRBD1. This CDR3 is 15 amino acids long. V lost 2 bases to trimming and J lost 5 bases; unmatched junction nucleotides: 6. The germline CDR1 and CDR2 sequences are ENHRY and SYGVKD. This chain's CDR3 is CAISEDRVGDQPQHF. As DNA, the CDR3 is TGTGCCATCAGTGAGGACAGGGTGGGGGATCAGCCCCAGCATTTT.

J is TRBJ2-5 and V is TRBV7-3, with D perhaps matching TRBD1 (6 bases). The V and J ends lost 5 bases and 5 bases respectively, with 12 bases between them. The CDR3 loop spans 13 amino acids. Per germline, CDR1 SGHTA and CDR2 FQGTGA. The CDR3 DNA reads as TGTGCCAGCAGCCTACAGGGCTCGGAGACCCAGTACTTC. As protein: CASSLQGSETQYF.

The V and J genes are TRBV2 and TRBJ2-3, with D unresolved. The V end lost 6 bases, the J end lost 0 bases, and 10 bases lay between the germline ends. Germline V lookup: CDR1 SNHLY, CDR2 FYNNEI. The CDR3 runs to 14 residues. In nucleotides, the CDR3 is TGTGCCAGCAGCCAAACAGATAGCACAGATACGCAGTATTTT. The encoded protein is CASSQTDSTDTQYF. Based on the CDR3 plus reference TRBV2 and TRBJ2-3, the full variable domain is EPEVTQTPSHQVTQMGQEVILRCVPISNHLYFYWYRQILGQKVEFLVSFYNNEISEKSEIFDDQFSVERPDGSNFTLKIRSTKLEDSAMYFCASSQTDSTDTQYFGPGTRLTVL.

V is TRBV19 and J is TRBJ2-1; the D gene is possibly TRBD2 (6 bases). V dropped 7 bases and J dropped 4 bases, with 14 bases sitting between them. CDR3 length: 14 residues. In germline, CDR1 is LNHDA, CDR2 SQIVND (reference sequence). The CDR3 DNA sequence: TGTGCCAGTACCCTTGACGGGACTTACAATGAGCAGTTCTTC. This encodes CASTLDGTYNEQFF. The complete variable domain, with remaining parts taken from reference TRBV19 and TRBJ2-1, reads DGGITQSPKYLFRKEGQNVTLSCEQNLNHDAMYWYRQDPGQGLRLIYYSQIVNDFQKGDIAEGYSVSREKKESFPLTVTSAQKNPTAFYLCASTLDGTYNEQFFGPGTRLTVL.

This clone was picked up one time. The rearrangement uses TRBV7-2 and TRBJ1-6, with 7 positions matching TRBD1. Trimming removed 8 bases from V and 5 bases from J; junction bases left unmatched: 9. The CDR3 sequence is 15 residues long. Germline V CDR1 and CDR2: SGHTA, FQGNSA. The CDR3 nucleotides read TGTGCCAGCCGAGACAGGGTGTCGAATAATTCACCCCTCCACTTT. Encoded protein: CASRDRVSNNSPLHF.